This T cell receptor (beta chain) was recovered during a study of technical replicates of blood from a few donors. Germline V gives CDR1 KGHSH, CDR2 LQKENI. This CDR3 comprises 12 residues. V was clipped by 5 bases and J by 5 bases; unmatched bases: 2. The table came from immunoSEQ multiplex PCR; TCRdb's copy has only in-frame clones and leaves some out. The sample has around 84,000 clones; around nine tenths are singletons. The gene calls are TRBV18 and TRBJ1-1; 7 bases are a match to TRBD1. Sequences were obtained from T cells isolated from PBMCs. This receptor was identified in a human donor in good health. The CDR3 spells CASSETGTEAFF. DNA for the CDR3: TGTGCCAGCTCAGAGACAGGGACTGAAGCTTTCTTT.